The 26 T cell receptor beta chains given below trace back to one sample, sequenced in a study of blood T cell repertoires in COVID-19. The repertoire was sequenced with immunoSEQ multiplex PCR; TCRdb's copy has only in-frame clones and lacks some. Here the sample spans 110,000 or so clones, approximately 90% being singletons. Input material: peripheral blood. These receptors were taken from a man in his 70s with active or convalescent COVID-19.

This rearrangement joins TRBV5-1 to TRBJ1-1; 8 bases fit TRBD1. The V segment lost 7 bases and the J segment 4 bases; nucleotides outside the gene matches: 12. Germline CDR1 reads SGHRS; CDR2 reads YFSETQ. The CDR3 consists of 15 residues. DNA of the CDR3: TGCGCCAGCGCCCCCGGGACAGGTTCGGGCACTGAAGCTTTCTTT. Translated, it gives CASAPGTGSGTEAFF.

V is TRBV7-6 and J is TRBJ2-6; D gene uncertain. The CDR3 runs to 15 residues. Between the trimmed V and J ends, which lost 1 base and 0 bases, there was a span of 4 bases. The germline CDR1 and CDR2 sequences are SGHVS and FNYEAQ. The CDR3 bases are TGTGCCAGCAGCTTAGGGGCCTCTGGGGCCAACGTCCTGACTTTC. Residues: CASSLGASGANVLTF.

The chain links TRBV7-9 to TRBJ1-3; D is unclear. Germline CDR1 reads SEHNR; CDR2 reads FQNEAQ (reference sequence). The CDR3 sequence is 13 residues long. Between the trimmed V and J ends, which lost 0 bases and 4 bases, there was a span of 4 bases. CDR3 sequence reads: CASSLAVGNTIYF. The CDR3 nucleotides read TGTGCCAGCAGCTTAGCCGTGGGAAACACCATATATTTT.

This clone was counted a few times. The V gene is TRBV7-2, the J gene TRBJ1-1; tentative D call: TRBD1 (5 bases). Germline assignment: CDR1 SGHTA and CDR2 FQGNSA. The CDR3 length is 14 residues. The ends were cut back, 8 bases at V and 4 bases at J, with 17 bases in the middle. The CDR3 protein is CASRRRGSSTEAFF. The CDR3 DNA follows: TGTGCCAGCCGGCGGAGGGGATCCTCCACTGAAGCTTTCTTT.

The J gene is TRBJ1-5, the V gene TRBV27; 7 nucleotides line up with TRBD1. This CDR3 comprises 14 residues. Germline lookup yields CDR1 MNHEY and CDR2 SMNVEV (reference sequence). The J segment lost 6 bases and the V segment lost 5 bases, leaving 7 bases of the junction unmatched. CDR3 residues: CASSMQGEGQPQHF. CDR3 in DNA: TGTGCCAGCAGTATGCAGGGGGAAGGTCAGCCCCAGCATTTT.

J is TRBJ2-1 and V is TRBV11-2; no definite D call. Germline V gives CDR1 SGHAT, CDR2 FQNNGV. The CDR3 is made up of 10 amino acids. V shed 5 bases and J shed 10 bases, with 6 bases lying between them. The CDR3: CASSQTEQFF. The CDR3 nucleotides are TGTGCCAGCAGCCAAACAGAGCAGTTCTTC. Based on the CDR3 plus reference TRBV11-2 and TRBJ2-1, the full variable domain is EAGVAQSPRYKIIEKRQSVAFWCNPISGHATLYWYQQILGQGPKLLIQFQNNGVVDDSQLPKDRFSAERLKGVDSTLKIQPAKLEDSAVYLCASSQTEQFFGPGTRLTVL.

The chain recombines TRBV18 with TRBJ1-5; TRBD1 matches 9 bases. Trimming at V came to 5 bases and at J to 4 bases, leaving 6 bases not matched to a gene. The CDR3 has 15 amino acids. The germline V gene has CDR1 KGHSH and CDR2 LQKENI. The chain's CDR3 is CASSKTGGENQPQHF. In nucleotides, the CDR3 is TGTGCCAGCTCAAAAACAGGGGGCGAGAATCAGCCCCAGCATTTT.

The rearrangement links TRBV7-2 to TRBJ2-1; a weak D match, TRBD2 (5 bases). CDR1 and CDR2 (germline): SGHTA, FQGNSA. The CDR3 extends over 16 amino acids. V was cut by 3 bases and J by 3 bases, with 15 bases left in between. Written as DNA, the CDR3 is TGTGCCAGCAGCTTCGGACCTCTGACTATCTACAATGAGCAGTTCTTC. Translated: CASSFGPLTIYNEQFF.

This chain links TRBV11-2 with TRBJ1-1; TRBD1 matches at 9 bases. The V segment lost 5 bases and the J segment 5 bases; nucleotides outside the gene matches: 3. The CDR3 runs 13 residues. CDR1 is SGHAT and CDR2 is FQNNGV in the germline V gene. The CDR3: CASSEQGATEAFF. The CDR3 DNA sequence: TGTGCCAGCAGCGAACAGGGGGCAACTGAAGCTTTCTTT.

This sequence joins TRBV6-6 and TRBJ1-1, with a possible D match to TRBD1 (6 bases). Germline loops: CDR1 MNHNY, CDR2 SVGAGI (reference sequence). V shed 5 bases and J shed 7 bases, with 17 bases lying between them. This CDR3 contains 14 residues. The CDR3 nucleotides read TGTGCCAGCAGTGTCCCCCGGACAGCAAATGAAGCTTTCTTT. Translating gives CASSVPRTANEAFF.

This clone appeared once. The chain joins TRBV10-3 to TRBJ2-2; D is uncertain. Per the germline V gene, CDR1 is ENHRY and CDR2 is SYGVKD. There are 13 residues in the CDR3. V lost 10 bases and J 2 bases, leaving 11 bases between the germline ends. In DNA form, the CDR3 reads TGTGCCACCCTGAACTTCAACACCGGGGAGCTGTTTTTT. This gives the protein CATLNFNTGELFF.

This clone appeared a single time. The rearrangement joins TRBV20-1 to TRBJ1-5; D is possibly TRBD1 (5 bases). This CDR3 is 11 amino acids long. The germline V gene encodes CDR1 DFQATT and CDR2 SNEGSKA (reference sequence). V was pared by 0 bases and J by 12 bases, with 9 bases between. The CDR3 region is CSARDGHDQHF. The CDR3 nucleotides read TGCAGTGCTAGAGATGGACATGACCAGCATTTT.

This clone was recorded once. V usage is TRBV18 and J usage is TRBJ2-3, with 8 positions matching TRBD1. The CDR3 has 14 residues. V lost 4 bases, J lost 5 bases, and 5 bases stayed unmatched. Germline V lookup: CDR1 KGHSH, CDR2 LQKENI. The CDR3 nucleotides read TGTGCCAGCTCACAAAAAGGGACAGGAGATACGCAGTATTTT. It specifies CASSQKGTGDTQYF.

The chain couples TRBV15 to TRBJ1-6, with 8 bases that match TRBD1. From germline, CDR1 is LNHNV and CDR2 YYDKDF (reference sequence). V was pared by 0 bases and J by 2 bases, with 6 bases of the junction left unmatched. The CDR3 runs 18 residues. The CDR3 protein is CATSREAGGETYNSPLHF. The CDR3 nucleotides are TGTGCCACCAGCAGAGAGGCAGGGGGCGAAACCTATAATTCACCCCTCCACTTT.

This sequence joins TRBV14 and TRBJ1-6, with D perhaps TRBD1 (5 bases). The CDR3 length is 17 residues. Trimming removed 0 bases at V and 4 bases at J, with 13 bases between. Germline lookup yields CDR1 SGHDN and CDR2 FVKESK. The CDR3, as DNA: TGTGCCAGCAGCCAAGATCTTGGCCAGGGTTATAATTCACCCCTCCACTTT. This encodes CASSQDLGQGYNSPLHF.

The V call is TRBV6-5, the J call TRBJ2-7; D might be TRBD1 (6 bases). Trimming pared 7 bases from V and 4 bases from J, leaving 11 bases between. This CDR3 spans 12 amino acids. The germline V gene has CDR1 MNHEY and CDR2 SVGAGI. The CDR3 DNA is TGTGCCAGCATCGGGACAAATTACGAGCAGTACTTC. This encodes CASIGTNYEQYF.

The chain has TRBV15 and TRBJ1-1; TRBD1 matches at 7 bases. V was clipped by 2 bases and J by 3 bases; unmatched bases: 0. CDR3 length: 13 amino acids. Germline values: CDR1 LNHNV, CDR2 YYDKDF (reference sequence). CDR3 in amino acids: CATSRQGDTEAFF. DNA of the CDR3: TGTGCCACCAGCAGACAGGGGGACACTGAAGCTTTCTTT.

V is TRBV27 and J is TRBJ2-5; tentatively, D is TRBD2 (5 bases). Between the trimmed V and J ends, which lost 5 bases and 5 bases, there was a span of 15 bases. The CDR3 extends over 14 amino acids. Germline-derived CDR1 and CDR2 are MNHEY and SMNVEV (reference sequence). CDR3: CASSLAGKGETQYF. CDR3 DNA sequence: TGTGCCAGCAGTCTCGCCGGGAAGGGTGAGACCCAGTACTTC.

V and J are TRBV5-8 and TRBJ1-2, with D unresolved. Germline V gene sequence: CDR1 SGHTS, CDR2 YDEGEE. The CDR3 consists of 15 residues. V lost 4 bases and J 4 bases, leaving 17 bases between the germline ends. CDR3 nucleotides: TGTGCCAGCAGCCGCGGGTACGGCGGCGGCTATGGCTACACCTTC. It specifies CASSRGYGGGYGYTF.

CDR3 bases: TGTGCCAGCAGCGCCCCCGGGACTAGCGGGAGTGAGCAGTACTTC. Translation: CASSAPGTSGSEQYF. The V gene is TRBV9, the J gene TRBJ2-7, with 14 bases fitting TRBD2. The CDR3 runs to 15 residues. Germline trimming cut 3 bases from V and 7 bases from J; bases unmatched to any gene: 6. Per germline, CDR1 SGDLS and CDR2 YYNGEE.

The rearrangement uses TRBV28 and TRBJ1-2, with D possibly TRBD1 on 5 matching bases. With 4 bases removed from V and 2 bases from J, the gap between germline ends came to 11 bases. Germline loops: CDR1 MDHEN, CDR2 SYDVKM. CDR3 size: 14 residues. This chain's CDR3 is CASSSGGPNYGYTF. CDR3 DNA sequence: TGTGCCAGCAGTTCCGGGGGTCCCAACTATGGCTACACCTTC.

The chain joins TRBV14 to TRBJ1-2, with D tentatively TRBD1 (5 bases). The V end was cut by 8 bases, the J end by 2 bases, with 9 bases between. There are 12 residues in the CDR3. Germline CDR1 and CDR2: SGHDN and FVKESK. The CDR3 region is CASAAGNYGYTF. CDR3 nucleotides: TGTGCCAGCGCAGCAGGGAACTATGGCTACACCTTC.

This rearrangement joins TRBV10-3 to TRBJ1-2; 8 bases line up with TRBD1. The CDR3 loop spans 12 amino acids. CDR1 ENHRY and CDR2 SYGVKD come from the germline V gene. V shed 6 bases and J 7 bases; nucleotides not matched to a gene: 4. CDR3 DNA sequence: TGTGCCATCAGGGACAGGGTGGGTGGCTACACCTTC. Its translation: CAIRDRVGGYTF.

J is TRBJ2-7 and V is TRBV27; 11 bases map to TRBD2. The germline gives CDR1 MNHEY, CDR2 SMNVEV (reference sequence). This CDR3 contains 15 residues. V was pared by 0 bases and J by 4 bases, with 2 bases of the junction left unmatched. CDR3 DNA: TGTGCCAGCAGTTTATCTGCTAGCGGGAGGTACGAGCAGTACTTC. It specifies CASSLSASGRYEQYF.

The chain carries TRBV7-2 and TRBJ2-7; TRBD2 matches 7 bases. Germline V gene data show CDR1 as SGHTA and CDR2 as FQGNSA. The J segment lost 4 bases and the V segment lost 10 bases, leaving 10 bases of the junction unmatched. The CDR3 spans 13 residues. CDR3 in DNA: TGTGCCACGTCCCCTAGCGGCCATTACGAGCAGTACTTC. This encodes CATSPSGHYEQYF.

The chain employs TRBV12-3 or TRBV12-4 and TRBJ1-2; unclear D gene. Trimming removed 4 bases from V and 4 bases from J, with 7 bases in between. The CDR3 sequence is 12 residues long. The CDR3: CASSSAGYGYTF. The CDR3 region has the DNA TGTGCCAGCAGTTCCGCCGGCTATGGCTACACCTTC.